These 12 T cell receptor beta chains were sequenced from one sample in a study of OX40 agonist ivuxolimab in advanced cancers. Libraries were constructed by the immunoSEQ multiplex PCR assay. The table was pulled from immuneACCESS by TCRdb, which kept in-frame rearrangements only. Such tables lose some clones; where checked, under half of the loss comes from unresolved V genes, and the rest has no known cause. The sample has 46,000 or so clones on record, around nine tenths of them singletons. The ten most abundant clones make up about 11% of the sample. Sequencing was performed on CD4+ or CD8+ T cells sorted from blood, taken in a trial of the OX40 agonist ivuxolimab. These receptors were collected from an adult with an advanced solid tumor such as melanoma, head and neck, liver or kidney cancer.

This sequence joins TRBV6-5 and TRBJ2-4; D gene ambiguous. The CDR3 is made up of 13 amino acids. The V gene lost 0 bases and the J gene lost 15 bases, with 15 bases spanning the gap. Germline V CDR1 and CDR2: MNHEY, SVGAGI. The CDR3 loop reads CASSYSDGDGLYF. The CDR3 DNA reads as TGTGCCAGCAGTTACTCGGACGGAGACGGGCTGTACTTC.

The gene calls are TRBV11-1 and TRBJ2-1; 9 bases match TRBD1. The CDR3 totals 16 residues. The junction had 18 bases not matched to a gene; V was cut back by 6 bases and J by 12 bases. CDR1 is SGHAT, CDR2 FQDESV, per germline (reference sequence). The CDR3, as DNA: TGTGCCAGCAGTTCCCTGTGGGACAGGGACCTCCGTGGGCAGTTCTTC. The encoded protein is CASSSLWDRDLRGQFF.

The chain carries TRBV30 and TRBJ2-2, with D maybe TRBD2 (7 bases). This CDR3 has 16 residues. Between the trimmed V and J ends, which lost 4 bases and 8 bases, there was a span of 23 bases. Germline CDR1 GTSNPN, CDR2 SVGIG (reference sequence). CDR3 in DNA: TGTGCCTGGAAGGCTAGCGGAGGGGGACCCAGAGGGGAGCTGTTTTTT. This codes for CAWKASGGGPRGELFF.

The CDR3 DNA reads as TGTGCCAGCAGCCAAGGGGTGTGGGGGGGCGTTTTTCAGCCCCAGCATTTT. Its protein product is CASSQGVWGGVFQPQHF. V gene TRBV4-2 combines with J gene TRBJ1-5; possibly TRBD1 for D (6 bases). V was cut by 1 base and J by 6 bases, with 19 bases left in between. This CDR3 spans 17 amino acids. From germline, CDR1 is LGHNA and CDR2 YNFKEQ.

The CDR3 DNA sequence: TGCGCCAGCAGCGCGGGACTCAGCTCCTACAATGAGCAGTTCTTC. Translated: CASSAGLSSYNEQFF. The V call is TRBV5-1, the J call TRBJ2-1; the D gene is possibly TRBD2 (6 bases). Trimming cost V 4 bases and J 0 bases, with 11 bases left between them. There are 15 residues in the CDR3. CDR1 and CDR2 from the germline V gene are SGHRS and YFSETQ.

This chain uses TRBV27 with TRBJ2-7, with 9 bases fitting TRBD2. The V gene's germline CDR1 is MNHEY and CDR2 SMNVEV (reference sequence). V lost 2 bases to trimming and J lost 1 base; unmatched junction nucleotides: 3. The CDR3 is made up of 15 amino acids. This CDR3 is CASSLQAGGSYEQYF. CDR3 nucleotide sequence: TGTGCCAGCAGTTTACAAGCGGGAGGTTCCTACGAGCAGTACTTC.

The V and J genes are TRBV7-9 and TRBJ1-2; D perhaps matches TRBD1 (6 bases). Trimming pared 5 bases from V and 3 bases from J, leaving 16 bases between. Germline V gene sequence: CDR1 SEHNR, CDR2 FQNEAQ (reference sequence). This CDR3 comprises 15 residues. The CDR3 bases are TGTGCCAGCAGCAATACTCCGGGACACTACTATGGCTACACCTTC. Protein product: CASSNTPGHYYGYTF.

This sequence joins TRBV5-5 and TRBJ1-1; D unclear. The CDR3 spans 13 residues. Trimming stripped 1 base from V and 0 bases from J, with 4 bases between. Germline lookup yields CDR1 SGHKS and CDR2 YYEKEE (reference sequence). CDR3: CASSLYLNTEAFF. The CDR3 DNA is TGTGCCAGCAGCTTGTACCTGAACACTGAAGCTTTCTTT.

The chain links TRBV5-6 to TRBJ1-1; D is unresolved. Per germline, CDR1 SGHDT and CDR2 YYEEEE. CDR3 size: 14 residues. V was shortened by 1 base and J by 0 bases, with 7 bases between the two germline ends. In DNA form, the CDR3 reads TGTGCCAGCAGCTTGAGATACATGAACACTGAAGCTTTCTTT. Protein sequence: CASSLRYMNTEAFF. Combining the CDR3 with reference TRBV5-6 and TRBJ1-1 gives the whole variable domain DAGVTQSPTHLIKTRGQQVTLRCSPKSGHDTVSWYQQALGQGPQFIFQYYEEEERQRGNFPDRFSGHQFPNYSSELNVNALLLGDSALYLCASSLRYMNTEAFFGQGTRLTVV.

The sample holds a few counts of this clone. V is TRBV15 and J is TRBJ2-1; 9 nucleotides agree with TRBD2. The J segment lost 0 bases and the V segment lost 4 bases, leaving 1 base of the junction unmatched. Germline V gene lookup returns CDR1 LNHNV and CDR2 YYDKDF (reference sequence). This CDR3 spans 15 amino acids. The CDR3 coding sequence is TGTGCCACCAGCAAGCGGGGGGACTCCTACAATGAGCAGTTCTTC. Amino acid sequence: CATSKRGDSYNEQFF.

The J gene is TRBJ1-1, the V gene TRBV6-1; 10 bases agree with TRBD1. The junction had 13 bases not matched to a gene; V was cut back by 5 bases and J by 10 bases. This CDR3 region has 15 residues. Germline loops: CDR1 MNHNS, CDR2 SASEGT. CDR3 in DNA: TGTGCCAGCAGTTCGCCGGGACAGGGGTTCTTGTTAGCTTTCTTT. Its protein is CASSSPGQGFLLAFF.

This chain's CDR3 is CASSRGRRDKETQYF. CDR3 bases: TGCGCCAGCAGCCGAGGCAGACGAGACAAAGAGACCCAGTACTTC. The V call is TRBV4-3, the J call TRBJ2-5, with D unclear. The CDR3 runs to 15 residues. Deletions cut 4 bases from V and 3 bases from J, with 15 bases between. The V gene's germline CDR1 is LGHNA and CDR2 YSLEER.